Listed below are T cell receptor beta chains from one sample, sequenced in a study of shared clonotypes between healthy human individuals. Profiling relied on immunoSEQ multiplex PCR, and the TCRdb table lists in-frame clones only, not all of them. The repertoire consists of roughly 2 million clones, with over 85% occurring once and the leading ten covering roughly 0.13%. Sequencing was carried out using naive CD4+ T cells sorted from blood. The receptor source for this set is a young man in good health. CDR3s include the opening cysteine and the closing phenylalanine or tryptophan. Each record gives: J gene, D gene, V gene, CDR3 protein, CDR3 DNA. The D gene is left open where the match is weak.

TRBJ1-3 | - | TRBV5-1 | CASSEGGSGNTIYF | TGCGCCAGCAGCGAAGGGGGATCTGGAAACACCATATATTTT
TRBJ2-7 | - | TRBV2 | CASSGRGHSYEQYF | TGTGCCAGCAGTGGTCGAGGACACTCCTACGAGCAGTACTTC
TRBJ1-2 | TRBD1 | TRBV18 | CASSRTGNEYGYTF | TGTGCCAGCTCACGGACAGGGAATGAGTATGGCTACACCTTC
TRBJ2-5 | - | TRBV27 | CASGRKQAQETQYF | TGTGCCAGCGGCAGAAAACAGGCTCAAGAGACCCAGTACTTC
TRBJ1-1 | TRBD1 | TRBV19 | CASSGTGGTEAFF | TGTGCCAGTAGTGGAACAGGGGGCACTGAAGCTTTCTTT
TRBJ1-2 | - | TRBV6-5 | CAAGANYGYTF | TGTGCTGCCGGGGCTAACTATGGCTACACCTTC
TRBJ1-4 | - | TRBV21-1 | CATLRRDGNRKLFF | TGTGCCACCCTCCGCCGGGATGGCAATCGAAAACTGTTTTTT
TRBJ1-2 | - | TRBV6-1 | CASSARGEGYGYTF | TGTGCCAGCAGCGCTCGGGGGGAGGGCTATGGCTACACCTTC
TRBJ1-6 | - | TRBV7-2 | CASSPRSSYNSPLHF | TGTGCCAGCAGCCCCAGGAGCTCCTATAATTCACCCCTCCACTTT
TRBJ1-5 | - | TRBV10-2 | CASRLGMLGNQPQHF | TGCGCCAGCAGGCTAGGGATGTTAGGCAATCAGCCCCAGCATTTT
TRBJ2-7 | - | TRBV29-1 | CSVAGSYEQYF | TGCAGCGTTGCAGGGTCCTACGAGCAGTACTTC
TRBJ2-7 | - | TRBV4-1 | CASSPLEASFSYEQYF | TGCGCCAGCAGCCCCCTAGAGGCTAGCTTTTCCTACGAGCAGTACTTC
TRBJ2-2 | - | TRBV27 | CASSFSGNTGELFF | TGTGCCAGCAGTTTTTCAGGGAACACCGGGGAGCTGTTTTTT
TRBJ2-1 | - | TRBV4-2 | CASSQVGGDEQFF | TGTGCCAGCAGCCAAGTAGGGGGGGATGAGCAGTTCTTC
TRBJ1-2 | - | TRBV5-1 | CASSLPGQHYGYTF | TGCGCCAGCAGCTTGCCAGGTCAGCACTATGGCTACACCTTC
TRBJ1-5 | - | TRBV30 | CAWRGGAHSNQPQHF | TGTGCCTGGAGAGGAGGAGCGCATAGCAATCAGCCCCAGCATTTT
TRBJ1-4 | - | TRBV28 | CASSPWEDEKLFF | TGTGCCAGCAGTCCCTGGGAGGATGAAAAACTGTTTTTT
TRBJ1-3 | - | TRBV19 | CASSTTGNSGNTIYF | TGTGCCAGTAGTACCACAGGGAACTCTGGAAACACCATATATTTT
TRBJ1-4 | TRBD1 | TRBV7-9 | CASSPGTVATNEKLFF | TGTGCCAGCAGCCCCGGGACAGTTGCAACTAATGAAAAACTGTTTTTT
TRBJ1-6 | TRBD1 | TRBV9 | CASSPWTGANSPLHF | TGTGCCAGCAGCCCCTGGACAGGGGCTAATTCACCCCTCCACTTT
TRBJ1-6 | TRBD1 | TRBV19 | CASSPLRGDSPLHF | TGTGCCAGTAGTCCTCTCAGGGGGGATTCACCCCTCCACTTT
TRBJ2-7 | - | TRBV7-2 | CASSSGTTGLEQYF | TGTGCCAGCAGTTCCGGGACAACAGGTCTCGAGCAGTACTTC
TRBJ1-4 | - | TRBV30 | CAWITGSDEKLFF | TGTGCCTGGATAACAGGTTCGGATGAAAAACTGTTTTTT
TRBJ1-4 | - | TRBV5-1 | CASSLRGGYEKLFF | TGCGCCAGCAGCTTGCGGGGCGGGTATGAAAAACTGTTTTTT
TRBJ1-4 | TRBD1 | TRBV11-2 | CASSLGQGLTNEKLFF | TGTGCCAGCAGCTTAGGACAGGGACTAACTAATGAAAAACTGTTTTTT